This section outlines one TCR beta chain sequence together with its context. Assay: immunoSEQ multiplex PCR; the TCRdb copy retains only in-frame clones and omits some. The sample contains around 76,000 clones, roughly 97% of which appear only once. This entry is derived from a study of technical replicates of blood from a few donors. The sequence came from a human donor in good health. Sequenced: T cells isolated from PBMCs.

CDR3 coding DNA: TGTGCCAGCAAGGGGCTAGCGGAGCGGAATGAGCAGTTCTTC. Amino acids: CASKGLAERNEQFF. The chain joins TRBV28 to TRBJ2-1; TRBD2 matches 7 bases. This CDR3 comprises 14 residues. Looked up from germline, CDR1 is MDHEN and CDR2 is SYDVKM. The ends lost 7 bases at V and 7 bases at J; junction bases unmatched: 10.